This T cell receptor (beta chain) was captured in a study of cytomegalovirus exposure and HLA in healthy donors. The study, taken as a whole, reports: Presence/absence analyses assumed roughly uniform sequencing depth across donors. Accurate prediction of HLA-A and HLA-B alleles (for most subjects) was reportedly achieved from TCR beta sequences.

A multiplex PCR was run with 60 Vbeta primers and 13 Jbeta primers. Profiled with immunoSEQ multiplex PCR; TCRdb holds only in-frame clones, not every one. The profile shows about 110,000 clones, about 70% of them singletons. This clone has more than one count but fewer than ten. Antigen: not known. Germline CDR1 reads SGHAT; CDR2 reads FQNNGV. The V end was cut by 3 bases, the J end by 8 bases, with 5 bases between. The CDR3 has 12 residues. The sequence derives from a man aged 50-60 years in good health and CMV-seropositive. Sample: PBMCs. The chain couples TRBV11-2 to TRBJ1-6; D unclear. CDR3 in DNA: TGTGCCAGCAGCTTTATAGATTCACCCCTCCACTTT. It yields the protein CASSFIDSPLHF.